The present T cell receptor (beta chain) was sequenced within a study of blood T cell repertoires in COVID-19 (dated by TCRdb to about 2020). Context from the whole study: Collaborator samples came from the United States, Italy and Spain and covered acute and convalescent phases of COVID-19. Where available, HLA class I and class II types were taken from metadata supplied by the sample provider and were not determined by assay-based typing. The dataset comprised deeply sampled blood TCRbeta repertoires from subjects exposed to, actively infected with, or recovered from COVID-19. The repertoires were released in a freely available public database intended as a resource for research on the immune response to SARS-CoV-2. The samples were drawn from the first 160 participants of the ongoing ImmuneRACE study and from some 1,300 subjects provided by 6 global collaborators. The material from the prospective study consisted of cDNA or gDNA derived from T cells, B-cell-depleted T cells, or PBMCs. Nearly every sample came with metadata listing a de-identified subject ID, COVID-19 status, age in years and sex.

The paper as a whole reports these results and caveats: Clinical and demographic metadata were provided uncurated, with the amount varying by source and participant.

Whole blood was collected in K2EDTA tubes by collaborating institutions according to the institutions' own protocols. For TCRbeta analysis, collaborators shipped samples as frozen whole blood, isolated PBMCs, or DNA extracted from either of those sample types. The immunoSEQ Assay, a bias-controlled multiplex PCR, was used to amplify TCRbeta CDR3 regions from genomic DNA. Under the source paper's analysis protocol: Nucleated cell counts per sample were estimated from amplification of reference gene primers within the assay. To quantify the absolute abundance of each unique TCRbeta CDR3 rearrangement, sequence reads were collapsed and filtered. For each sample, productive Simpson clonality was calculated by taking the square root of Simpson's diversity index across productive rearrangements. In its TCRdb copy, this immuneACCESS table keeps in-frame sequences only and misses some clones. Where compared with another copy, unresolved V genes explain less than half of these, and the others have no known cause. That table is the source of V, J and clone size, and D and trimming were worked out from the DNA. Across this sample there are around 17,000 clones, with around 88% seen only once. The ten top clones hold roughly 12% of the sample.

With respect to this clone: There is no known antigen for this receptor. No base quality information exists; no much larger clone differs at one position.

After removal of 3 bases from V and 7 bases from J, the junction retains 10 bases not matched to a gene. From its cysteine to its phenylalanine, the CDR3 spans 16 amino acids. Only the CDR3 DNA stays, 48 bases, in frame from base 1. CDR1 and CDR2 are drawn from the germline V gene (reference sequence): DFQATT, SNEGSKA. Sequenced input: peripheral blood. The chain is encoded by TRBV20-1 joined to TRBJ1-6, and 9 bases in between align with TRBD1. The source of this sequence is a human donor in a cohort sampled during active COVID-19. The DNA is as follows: TGCAGTGCTAGTCAGGGGAGACAGGGGGGAAATTCACCCCTCCACTTT. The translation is CSASQGRQGGNSPLHF.